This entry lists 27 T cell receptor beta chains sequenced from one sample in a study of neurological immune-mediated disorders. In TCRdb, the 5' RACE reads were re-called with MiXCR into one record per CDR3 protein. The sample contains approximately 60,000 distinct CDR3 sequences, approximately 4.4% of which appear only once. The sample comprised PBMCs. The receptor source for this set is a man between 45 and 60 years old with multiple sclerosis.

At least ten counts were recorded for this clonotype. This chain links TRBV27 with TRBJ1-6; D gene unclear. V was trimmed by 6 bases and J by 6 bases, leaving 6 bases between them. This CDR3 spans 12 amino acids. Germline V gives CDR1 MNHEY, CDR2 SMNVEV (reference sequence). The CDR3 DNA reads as TGTGCCAGCAGGGAAGCTAATTCACCCCTCCACTTT. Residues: CASREANSPLHF.

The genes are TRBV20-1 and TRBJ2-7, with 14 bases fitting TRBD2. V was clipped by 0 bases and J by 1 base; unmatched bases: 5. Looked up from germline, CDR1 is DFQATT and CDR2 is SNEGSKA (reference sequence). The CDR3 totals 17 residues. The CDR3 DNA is TGCAGTGCTAGAGAGTTTGGACTAGCGGGGGGTTCCTACGAGCAGTACTTC. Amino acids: CSAREFGLAGGSYEQYF.

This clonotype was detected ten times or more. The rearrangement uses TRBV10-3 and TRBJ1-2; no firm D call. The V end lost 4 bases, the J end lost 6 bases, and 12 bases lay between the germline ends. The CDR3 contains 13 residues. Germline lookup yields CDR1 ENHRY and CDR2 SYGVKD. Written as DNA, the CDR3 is TGTGCCATCAGTGGGTCTGGGGTTAATGGCTACACCTTC. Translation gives CAISGSGVNGYTF.

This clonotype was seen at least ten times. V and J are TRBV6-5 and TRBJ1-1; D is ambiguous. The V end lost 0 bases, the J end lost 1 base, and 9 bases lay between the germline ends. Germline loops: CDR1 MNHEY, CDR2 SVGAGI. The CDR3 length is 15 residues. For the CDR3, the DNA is TGTGCCAGCAGTTACTCGGTGGGAGGGAACACTGAAGCTTTCTTT. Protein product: CASSYSVGGNTEAFF.

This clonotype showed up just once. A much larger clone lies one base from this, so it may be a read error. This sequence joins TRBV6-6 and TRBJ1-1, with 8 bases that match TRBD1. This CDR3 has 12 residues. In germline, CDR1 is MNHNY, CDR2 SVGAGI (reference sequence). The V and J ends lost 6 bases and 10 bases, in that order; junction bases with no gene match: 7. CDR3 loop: CASRVTGQVAFF. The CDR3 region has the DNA TGTGCCAGCAGAGTTACGGGACAGGTAGCTTTCTTT.

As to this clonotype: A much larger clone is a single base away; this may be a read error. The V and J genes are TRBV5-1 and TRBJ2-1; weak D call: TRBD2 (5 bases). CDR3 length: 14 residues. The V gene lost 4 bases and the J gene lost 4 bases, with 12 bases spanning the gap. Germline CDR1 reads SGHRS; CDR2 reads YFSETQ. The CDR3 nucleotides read TGCGCCAGCAGCCCCCGGGAAAGGTACAATGAGCAGTTCTTC. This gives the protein CASSPRERYNEQFF.

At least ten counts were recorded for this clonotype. The CDR3 DNA is TGTGCCTCTGGCCGGGACAGTCAGAACACTGAAGCTTTCTTT. Translating gives CASGRDSQNTEAFF. The V and J genes are TRBV10-3 and TRBJ1-1; 7 bases match TRBD1. Germline CDR1 ENHRY, CDR2 SYGVKD. The CDR3 length is 14 residues. With 11 bases clipped from V and 1 base from J, the junction kept 10 bases outside the gene matches.

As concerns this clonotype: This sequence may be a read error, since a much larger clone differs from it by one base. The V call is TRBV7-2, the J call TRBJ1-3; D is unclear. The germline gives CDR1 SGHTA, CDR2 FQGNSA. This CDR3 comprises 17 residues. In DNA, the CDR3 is TGTGCCAGCAGCTTTGCCCCGCTTGGTAGCTCTGGAAACATCATATATTTT. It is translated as CASSFAPLGSSGNIIYF. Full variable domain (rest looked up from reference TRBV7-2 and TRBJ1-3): GAGVSQSPSNKVTEKGKDVELRCDPISGHTALYWYRQSLGQGLEFLIYFQGNSAPDKSGLPSDRFSAERTGGSVSTLTIQRTQQEDSAVYLCASSFAPLGSSGNIIYFGEGSWLTVV.

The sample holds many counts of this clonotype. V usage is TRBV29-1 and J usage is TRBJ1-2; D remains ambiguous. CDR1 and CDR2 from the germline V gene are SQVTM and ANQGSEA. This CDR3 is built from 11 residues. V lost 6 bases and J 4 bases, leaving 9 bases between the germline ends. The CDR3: CSVAAGYGYTF. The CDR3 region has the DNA TGCAGCGTAGCCGCGGGCTATGGCTACACCTTC.

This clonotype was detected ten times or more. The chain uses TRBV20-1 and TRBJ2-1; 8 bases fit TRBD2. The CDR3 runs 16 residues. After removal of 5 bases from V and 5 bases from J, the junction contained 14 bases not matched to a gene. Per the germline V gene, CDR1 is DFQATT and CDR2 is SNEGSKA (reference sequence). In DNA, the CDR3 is TGCAGTGCTGGAGGGTGGGGAGCGGGAGATAACAATGAGCAGTTCTTC. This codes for CSAGGWGAGDNNEQFF.

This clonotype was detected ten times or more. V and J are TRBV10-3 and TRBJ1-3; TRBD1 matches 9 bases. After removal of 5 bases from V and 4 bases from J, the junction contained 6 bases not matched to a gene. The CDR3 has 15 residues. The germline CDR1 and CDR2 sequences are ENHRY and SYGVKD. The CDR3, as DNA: TGTGCCATCAGTCCTCGGGACAGGGAAGGAAACACCATATATTTT. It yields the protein CAISPRDREGNTIYF.

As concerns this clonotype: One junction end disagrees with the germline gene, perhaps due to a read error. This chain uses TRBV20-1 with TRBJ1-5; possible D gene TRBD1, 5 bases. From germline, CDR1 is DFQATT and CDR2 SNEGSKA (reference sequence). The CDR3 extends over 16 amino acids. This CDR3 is CSAREVTAHSNQPRHF. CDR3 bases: TGCAGTGCTAGAGAGGTGACAGCCCATAGCAATCAGCCCCGGCATTTT.

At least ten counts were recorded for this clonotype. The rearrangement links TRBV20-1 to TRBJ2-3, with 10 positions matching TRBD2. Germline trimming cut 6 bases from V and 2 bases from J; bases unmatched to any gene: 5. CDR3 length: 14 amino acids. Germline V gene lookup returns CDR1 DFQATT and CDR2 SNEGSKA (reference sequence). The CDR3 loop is CSASLAGVTDTQYF. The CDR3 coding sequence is TGCAGTGCGTCTCTAGCGGGAGTCACAGATACGCAGTATTTT.

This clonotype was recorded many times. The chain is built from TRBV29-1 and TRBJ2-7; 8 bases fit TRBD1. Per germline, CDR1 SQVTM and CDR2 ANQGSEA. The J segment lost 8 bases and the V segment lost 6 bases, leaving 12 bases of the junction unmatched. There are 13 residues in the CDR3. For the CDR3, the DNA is TGCAGCGTCCTGACCAGGGGGCCTAAAAAGCAGTACTTC. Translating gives CSVLTRGPKKQYF.

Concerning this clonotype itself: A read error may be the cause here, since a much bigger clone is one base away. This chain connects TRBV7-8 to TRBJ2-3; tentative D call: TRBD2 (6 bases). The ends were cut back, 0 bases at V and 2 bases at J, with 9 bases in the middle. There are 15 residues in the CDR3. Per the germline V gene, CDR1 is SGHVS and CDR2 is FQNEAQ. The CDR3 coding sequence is TGTGCCAGCAGCTTAGCAGGCGGGACCACAGATACGCAGTATTTT. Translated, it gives CASSLAGGTTDTQYF.

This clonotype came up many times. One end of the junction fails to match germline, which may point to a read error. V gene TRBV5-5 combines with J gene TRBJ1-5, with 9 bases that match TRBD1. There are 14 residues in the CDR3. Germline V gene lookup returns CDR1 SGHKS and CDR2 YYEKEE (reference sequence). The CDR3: CASGLGGQGDPQNF. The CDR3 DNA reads TGTGCCAGCGGCCTGGGGGGACAGGGTGATCCCCAGAATTTT.

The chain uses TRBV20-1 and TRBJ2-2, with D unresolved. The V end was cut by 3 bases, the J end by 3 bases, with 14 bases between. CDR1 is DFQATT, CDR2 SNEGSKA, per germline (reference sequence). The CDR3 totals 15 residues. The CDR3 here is CSARPGSRDTGELFF. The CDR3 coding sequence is TGCAGTGCTAGGCCAGGAAGTCGGGACACCGGGGAGCTGTTTTTT.

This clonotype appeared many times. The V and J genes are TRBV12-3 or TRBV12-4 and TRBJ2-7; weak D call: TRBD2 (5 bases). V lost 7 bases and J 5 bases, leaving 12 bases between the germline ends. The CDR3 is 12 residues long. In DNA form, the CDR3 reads TGTGCCAGCACCGAGGGTCCGCACGAGCAGTACTTC. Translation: CASTEGPHEQYF.

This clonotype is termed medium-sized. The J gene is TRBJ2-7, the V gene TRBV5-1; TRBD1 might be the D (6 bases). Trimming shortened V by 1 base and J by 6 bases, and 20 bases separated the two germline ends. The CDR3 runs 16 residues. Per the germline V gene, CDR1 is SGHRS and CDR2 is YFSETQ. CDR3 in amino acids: CASSLFPSVGGSEQYF. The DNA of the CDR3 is TGCGCCAGCAGCTTGTTCCCGAGTGTTGGGGGCAGCGAGCAGTACTTC. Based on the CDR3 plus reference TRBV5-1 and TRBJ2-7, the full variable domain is KAGVTQTPRYLIKTRGQQVTLSCSPISGHRSVSWYQQTPGQGLQFLFEYFSETQRNKGNFPGRFSGRQFSNSRSEMNVSTLELGDSALYLCASSLFPSVGGSEQYFGPGTRLTVT.

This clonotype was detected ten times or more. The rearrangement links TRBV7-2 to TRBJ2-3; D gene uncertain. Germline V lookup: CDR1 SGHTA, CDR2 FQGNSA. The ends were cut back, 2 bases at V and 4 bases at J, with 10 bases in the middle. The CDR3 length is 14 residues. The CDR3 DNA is TGTGCCAGCAGCTTATCGCGAGATGCAGATACGCAGTATTTT. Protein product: CASSLSRDADTQYF.

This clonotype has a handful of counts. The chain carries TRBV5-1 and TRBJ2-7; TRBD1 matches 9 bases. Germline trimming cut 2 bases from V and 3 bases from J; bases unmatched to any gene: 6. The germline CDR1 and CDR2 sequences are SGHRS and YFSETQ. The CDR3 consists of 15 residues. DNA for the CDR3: TGCGCCAGCAGCTTTATCAGGACAGGGGACTACGAGCAGTACTTC. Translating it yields CASSFIRTGDYEQYF.

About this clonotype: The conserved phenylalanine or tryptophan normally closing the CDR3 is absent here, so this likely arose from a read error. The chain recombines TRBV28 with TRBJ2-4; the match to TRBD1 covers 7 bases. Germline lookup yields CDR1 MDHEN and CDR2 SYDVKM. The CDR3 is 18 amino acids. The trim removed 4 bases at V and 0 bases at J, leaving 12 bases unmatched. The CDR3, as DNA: TGTGCCAGCAGTTCACCGACAGGGCGCCTCATAGCCAAAAACATTCAGTACAAC. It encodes CASSSPTGRLIAKNIQYN.

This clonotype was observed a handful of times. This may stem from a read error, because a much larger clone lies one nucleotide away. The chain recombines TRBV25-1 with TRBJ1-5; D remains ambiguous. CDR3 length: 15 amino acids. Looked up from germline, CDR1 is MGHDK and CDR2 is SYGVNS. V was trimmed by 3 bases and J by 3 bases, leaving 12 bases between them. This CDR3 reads CASSENRTDNQPQHF. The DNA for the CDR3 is TGTGCCAGCAGTGAGAACCGCACGGACAATCAGCCCCAGCATTTT.

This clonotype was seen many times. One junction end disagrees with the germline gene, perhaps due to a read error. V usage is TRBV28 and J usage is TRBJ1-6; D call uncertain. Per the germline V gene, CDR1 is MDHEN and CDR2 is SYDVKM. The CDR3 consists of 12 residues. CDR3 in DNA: TGTGCCAGCCGGCCTCCAAATTCACCCCTCAACTTT. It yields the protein CASRPPNSPLNF.

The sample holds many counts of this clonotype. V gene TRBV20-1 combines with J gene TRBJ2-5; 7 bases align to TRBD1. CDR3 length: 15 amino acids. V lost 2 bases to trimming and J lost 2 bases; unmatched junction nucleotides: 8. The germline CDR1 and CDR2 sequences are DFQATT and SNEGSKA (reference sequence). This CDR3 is CSARPGQKRQETQYF. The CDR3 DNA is TGCAGTGCTAGACCGGGACAGAAAAGACAAGAGACCCAGTACTTC.

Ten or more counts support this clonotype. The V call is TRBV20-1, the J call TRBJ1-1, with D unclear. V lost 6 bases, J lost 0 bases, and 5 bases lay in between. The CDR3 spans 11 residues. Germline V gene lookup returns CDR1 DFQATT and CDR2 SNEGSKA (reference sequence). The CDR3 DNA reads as TGCAGTGCCAACATGAACACTGAAGCTTTCTTT. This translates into CSANMNTEAFF.

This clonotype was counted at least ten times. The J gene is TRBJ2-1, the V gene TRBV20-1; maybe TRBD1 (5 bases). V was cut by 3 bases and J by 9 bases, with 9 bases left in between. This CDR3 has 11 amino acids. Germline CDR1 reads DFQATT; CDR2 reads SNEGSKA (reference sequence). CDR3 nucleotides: TGCAGTGCTAGTTCGGACACTGAGCAGTTCTTC. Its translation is CSASSDTEQFF.